This TCR beta chain was recorded in a study of OX40 agonist ivuxolimab in advanced cancers. Turning to the study itself: Of mixed ages from about 20 to 80 and averaging roughly 60 years, the group was around 78% male.

Only in-frame clones appear in the TCRdb table, and some are missing; sequencing was by immunoSEQ multiplex PCR. Here the sample spans some 140,000 clones, about 93% being singletons. The CDR3 length is 15 residues. The trim removed 0 bases at V and 1 base at J, leaving 3 bases unmatched. CDR1 WNHNN and CDR2 SYGVQD come from the germline V gene (reference sequence). V gene TRBV10-1 combines with J gene TRBJ2-7; 7 nucleotides agree with TRBD2. The sample in question was CD4+ or CD8+ T cells sorted from blood, obtained in a trial of the OX40 agonist ivuxolimab. This receptor was identified in an adult with an advanced solid tumor such as melanoma, head and neck, liver or kidney cancer. The CDR3 protein is CASSESTSLSYEQYF. The CDR3 DNA reads TGCGCCAGCAGTGAGTCGACTAGCCTATCCTACGAGCAGTACTTC.